What follows is one T cell receptor beta chain and its context. What it recognizes is unknown. This CDR3 spans 13 amino acids. Germline V gene data show CDR1 as MDHEN and CDR2 as SYDVKM. Trimming removed 6 bases at V and 1 base at J, with 6 bases between. This sample is part of a study of shared clonotypes between healthy human individuals. At the level of the study: Plates per donor: three CD4 naive, three CD4 memory, two CD8 naive, one CD8 memory.

Clones were read by immunoSEQ multiplex PCR, and TCRdb kept only the in-frame ones, dropping some. The sample has about 2 million clones; 85% to 95% are singletons. Study findings and constraints: Sorted-subset sequencing was shown by rarefaction to be incomplete despite large depth. Clonotype sharing among donors likely depends on sequencing depth.

This receptor was obtained from a man aged 18 to 29 in good health. Source material: naive CD4+ T cells sorted from blood. Specified subset: CD45RA+ positively selected. The chain joins TRBV28 to TRBJ2-2; no reliable D call. DNA for the CDR3: TGTGCCAGCAGCCAAAGGAACACCGGGGAGCTGTTTTTT. Amino acid sequence: CASSQRNTGELFF. The variable domain in full, completed from reference TRBV28 and TRBJ2-2, reads DVKVTQSSRYLVKRTGEKVFLECVQDMDHENMFWYRQDPGLGLRLIYFSYDVKMKEKGDIPEGYSVSREKKERFSLILESASTNQTSMYLCASSQRNTGELFFGEGSRLTVL.